The 13 T cell receptor beta chains below all came from one sample that was sequenced in a study of T cells in women clearing cervical HPV infection. Only in-frame clones appear in the TCRdb table, and some are missing; sequencing was by immunoSEQ multiplex PCR. Its listing shows tens of thousands of clones. The sample consisted of blood buffy coat. Receptors originate from a woman aged 18-69 years with a cervical HPV16 infection that either progressed to CIN3+ or cleared (not recorded which).

A remark on this clone: The DNA ends 3 residues before the CDR3 does, and the rest of the CDR3 is filled in from the germline J gene. The chain couples TRBV2 to TRBJ1-2; TRBD1 agrees at 7 bases. This CDR3 comprises 14 residues. CDR1 and CDR2 (germline): SNHLY, FYNNEI. V gave up 4 bases and J gave up 5 bases; unmatched junction bases: 7. The DNA read from the CDR3 is TGTGCCAGCAGTGGGTACAGGGGCACTTATGGC. Its translation: CASSGYRGTYG. The complete CDR3 sequence is CASSGYRGTYGYTF.

To note about this clone: The observed sequence ends 3 residues before the CDR3 terminus, with the missing tail filled in from the germline J gene. This chain links TRBV5-4 with TRBJ1-1; possible D gene TRBD1, 6 bases. There are 14 residues in the CDR3. V was shortened by 6 bases and J by 5 bases, with 17 bases between the two germline ends. Germline CDR1 is SGHNT and CDR2 is YYREEE (reference sequence). Partial CDR3 DNA: TGTGCCAGCACCCTTGACAGGTACTCGACTGAA. Residues: CASTLDRYSTE. The complete CDR3 sequence is CASTLDRYSTEAFF.

Regarding this clone: The DNA ends 3 residues before the CDR3 does, and the rest of the CDR3 is filled in from the germline J gene. The chain is built from TRBV19 and TRBJ1-2; the D is unclear. This CDR3 contains 14 residues. Germline CDR1 is LNHDA and CDR2 is SQIVND (reference sequence). V lost 8 bases and J 2 bases, leaving 15 bases between the germline ends. CDR3 bases read: TGTGCCAGTCACCACAGAGGATTAAACTATGGC. As protein: CASHHRGLNYG. In full, the CDR3 is CASHHRGLNYGYTF. The full variable domain, rest sourced from reference TRBV19 and TRBJ1-2, is DGGITQSPKYLFRKEGQNVTLSCEQNLNHDAMYWYRQDPGQGLRLIYYSQIVNDFQKGDIAEGYSVSREKKESFPLTVTSAQKNPTAFYLCASHHRGLNYGYTFGSGTRLTVV.

Comments on this clone: The CDR3 is cut off 3 residues early in the read; its end comes from the germline J gene. The gene calls are TRBV29-1 and TRBJ1-1; 7 bases agree with TRBD1. From germline, CDR1 is SQVTM and CDR2 ANQGSEA. With 5 bases clipped from V and 0 bases from J, the junction kept 6 bases outside the gene matches. The CDR3 sequence is 14 residues long. The sequenced CDR3 bases are TGCAGCGTTAAACTGGACAGGATGAACACTGAA. This sequence encodes CSVKLDRMNTE. The CDR3 as a whole reads CSVKLDRMNTEAFF.

About this clone itself: Read coverage stops 3 residues before the CDR3 terminus; the germline J gene supplies the remainder. J is TRBJ2-1 and V is TRBV7-2; 16 nucleotides match TRBD2. The CDR3 contains 15 residues. V gave up 5 bases and J gave up 9 bases; unmatched junction bases: 4. The germline CDR1 and CDR2 sequences are SGHTA and FQGNSA. The sequenced CDR3 bases are TGTGCCAGCAGCCCCGGGACTAGCGGGAGGGCTGAG. As protein: CASSPGTSGRAE. The full CDR3 sequence reads CASSPGTSGRAEQFF.

Details on this clone: The read is 3 residues too short to cover the CDR3 end, so that end is filled in from the germline J gene. J is TRBJ2-7 and V is TRBV5-1; 10 bases are shared with TRBD1. CDR1 is SGHRS and CDR2 is YFSETQ in the germline V gene. The ends lost 0 bases at V and 2 bases at J; junction bases unmatched: 5. The CDR3 sequence is 16 residues long. The CDR3 sequence: CASSLVGQGFPYEQYF. CDR3 DNA, as far as it was read: TGCGCCAGCAGCTTGGTGGGACAGGGGTTTCCCTACGAG.

In regard to this clone: The read ends 3 residues shy of where the CDR3 ends; the end is completed using the germline J gene. J is TRBJ2-5 and V is TRBV7-2; the match to TRBD2 covers 7 bases. With V trimmed by 5 bases and J by 6 bases, 12 bases remained unmatched. Germline CDR1 SGHTA, CDR2 FQGNSA. This CDR3 is built from 15 residues. The sequenced part of the CDR3 DNA is TGTGCCAGCAGCCCTCAATCGGGGGGTAAAAAGACC. This codes for CASSPQSGGKKT. The whole CDR3 reads CASSPQSGGKKTQYF.

As regards this clone: The CDR3 is cut off 3 residues early in the read; its end comes from the germline J gene. The J gene is TRBJ2-3, the V gene TRBV13; TRBD2 is a possible D gene (5 bases). Germline lookup yields CDR1 PRHDT and CDR2 FYEKMQ (reference sequence). Trimming left V 3 bases short and J 4 bases short, with 20 bases between. CDR3 length: 17 amino acids. The CDR3 DNA, read in part, is TGTGCCAGCAGCTTGGGTCGTGGGCGCGGGTGGGCAGATACG. Amino acids: CASSLGRGRGWADT. The whole CDR3 region reads CASSLGRGRGWADTQYF.

On this clone: The read stops 3 residues short of the end of the CDR3; the missing end is completed from the germline J gene. The chain carries TRBV5-4 and TRBJ2-3; TRBD1 matches at 7 bases. CDR3 size: 15 residues. The J segment lost 0 bases and the V segment lost 5 bases, leaving 6 bases of the junction unmatched. CDR1 SGHNT and CDR2 YYREEE come from the germline V gene (reference sequence). CDR3 amino acids: CASSTNRGSTDTQYF. CDR3 DNA, as far as it was read: TGTGCCAGCAGTACGAACAGGGGTAGCACAGATACG. Full variable domain (remainder filled in from reference TRBV5-4 and TRBJ2-3): ETGVTQSPTHLIKTRGQQVTLRCSSQSGHNTVSWYQQALGQGPQFIFQYYREEENGRGNFPPRFSGLQFPNYSSELNVNALELDDSALYLCASSTNRGSTDTQYFGPGTRLTVL.

This CDR3 reads CASSGGQGYEKLFF. The CDR3 bases that were read are TGTGCCAGCAGCGGCGGACAGGGATATGAAAAA. V gene TRBV2 combines with J gene TRBJ1-4, with TRBD1 matching 8 bases. The read stops 3 residues short of the end of the CDR3; the missing end is completed from the germline J gene. The CDR3 extends over 14 amino acids. The germline V gene encodes CDR1 SNHLY and CDR2 FYNNEI. The V and J ends lost 6 bases and 6 bases, in that order; junction bases with no gene match: 6.

Comments on this clone: Coverage ceases 3 residues before the CDR3 finishes, and the germline J gene fills in the end. This sequence joins TRBV20-1 and TRBJ2-7; 10 bases fit TRBD2. CDR1 and CDR2 from the germline V gene are DFQATT and SNEGSKA (reference sequence). The ends lost 5 bases at V and 2 bases at J; junction bases unmatched: 15. CDR3 length: 17 residues. CDR3 protein: CSASPGTSAGAAYEQYF. CDR3 DNA, as far as it was read: TGCAGTGCTTCTCCCGGGACTAGCGCCGGGGCAGCCTACGAG.

In the case of this clone: Read sequence stops 3 residues before the CDR3 end, and the germline J gene provides the missing end. The chain couples TRBV7-9 to TRBJ2-1; TRBD1 agrees at 9 bases. CDR1 SEHNR and CDR2 FQNEAQ come from the germline V gene (reference sequence). Unmatched junction bases numbered 7, after V lost 4 bases and J lost 6 bases. The CDR3 loop spans 15 amino acids. This CDR3 reads CASSYRDRASNEQFF. The CDR3 bases that were read are TGTGCCAGCAGCTACCGGGACAGGGCCTCCAATGAG.

Turning to this clone: Compared with germline, one end of the junction differs, possibly owing to a read error. The read finishes 3 residues shy of the CDR3 end, and the germline J gene is used to complete it. This chain joins TRBV19 and TRBJ1-1, with 7 nucleotides matching TRBD1. Germline values: CDR1 LNHDA, CDR2 SQIVND (reference sequence). CDR3 length equals 13 residues. CDR3 bases read: TGTGTCAGTAGTGACAGGGTGGCCACTGAA. Protein sequence: CVSSDRVATE. In full, the CDR3 reads CVSSDRVATEAFF.